This T cell receptor (beta chain) comes out of a study of cytomegalovirus exposure and HLA in healthy donors. Study results and limitations: More than 150 TCR beta chains were listed as cytomegalovirus-associated. Most subjects had HLA-A and HLA-B alleles reportedly predicted accurately by TCR beta sequences.

13 Jbeta primers and 60 Vbeta primers were used for the PCR. TCRdb's copy holds only in-frame clones and misses some; the assay was immunoSEQ multiplex PCR. The sample records over 85,000 clones, more than 75% being singletons. This clone was seen only a few times. Its target is not known. The sequenced material came from PBMCs. This TCR came from a woman between 40 and 55 years old in good health and CMV-seronegative.

CDR3 loop: CASSQATGAIREQYF. Written as DNA, the CDR3 is TGCGCCAGCAGCCAAGCTACAGGGGCGATTAGAGAGCAGTACTTC. V is TRBV4-1 and J is TRBJ2-7; 7 bases are shared with TRBD1. The CDR3 length is 15 residues. V shed 1 base, J shed 7 bases, and the junction held 10 bases outside the gene matches. Per the germline V gene, CDR1 is MGHRA and CDR2 is YSYEKL.